Below, one TCR beta chain is given with its context. As yet, its antigen is unknown. One base away lies a much larger clone, so this may be a sequencing read error. Relying on iRepertoire HTBI primers and Arm-PCR of CDR3 regions, the team built TCR beta libraries. TCRdb independently ran MiXCR on the multiplex PCR reads; one entry per CDR3 protein. The sample holds roughly 450,000 distinct CDR3 sequences, approximately 23% seen once. The data were obtained in a study of regulatory T cells in long-lasting Graves disease. Described time point: persistent/refractory GD, antithyroid drugs over 5 years with positive TRAb. Preparation of the TCR library used RNA extracted from PBMCs. The peripheral blood volume drawn was 7 to 10 milliliters, and it was collected into EDTA tubes. Findings and caveats of the study: Persistent patients had a count of shared public clonotypes (under 3,000) that exceeded that of new patients (about 970).

Trimming removed 6 bases at V and 0 bases at J, with 18 bases between. CDR3 length equals 16 residues. CDR1 MNHNS and CDR2 SASEGT come from the germline V gene. The sequencing used peripheral blood mononuclear cells (PBMCs), collected when the disease was refractory, from a patient treated with antithyroid drugs. This TCR came from a female donor with Graves disease. V is TRBV6-1 and J is TRBJ2-7; a weak D match, TRBD2 (6 bases). CDR3 DNA sequence: TGTGCCAGCAGCCCCGCCGGGACTGGCGACTCCTACGAGCAGTACTTC. It encodes CASSPAGTGDSYEQYF.